These T cell receptor beta chains were read from a single sample in a study of shared clonotypes between healthy human individuals. Only in-frame clones appear in the TCRdb table, and some are missing; sequencing was by immunoSEQ multiplex PCR. The table includes over a million clones, approximately 70% detected once. Source material: memory CD4+ T cells sorted from blood. These receptors were collected from a man aged 18-30 years in good health. CDR3s include the opening cysteine and the closing phenylalanine or tryptophan. D genes are given only for firm matches. Size is omitted from some rows. Given values are once, few, many or a class for expanded clones.

j_call: TRBJ2-3
clone_size: NA
d_call: NA
v_call: TRBV10-1
cdr3_nt: TGCGCCAGCAGCCGGGACTTTGTTGATACGCAGTATTTT
cdr3_aa: CASSRDFVDTQYF

j_call: TRBJ2-7
clone_size: NA
d_call: NA
v_call: TRBV21-1
cdr3_nt: TGTGCCAGCAGCAAAGTGCCTAGCGGGAGGAGGGAGCAGTACTTC
cdr3_aa: CASSKVPSGRREQYF

j_call: TRBJ2-1
clone_size: few
d_call: TRBD1
v_call: TRBV5-1
cdr3_nt: TGCGCCAGCAGCTTGTCTCGAACAGGGGCCGAGACTGAGCAGTTCTTC
cdr3_aa: CASSLSRTGAETEQFF

j_call: TRBJ2-3
clone_size: few
d_call: TRBD2
v_call: TRBV6-5
cdr3_nt: TGTGCCAGCAGTTGGACTAGCGGGACAGATACGCAGTATTTT
cdr3_aa: CASSWTSGTDTQYF

j_call: TRBJ1-5
clone_size: NA
d_call: NA
v_call: TRBV7-8
cdr3_nt: TGTGCCAGCAGCCCGGACCAGTGGGGGTTGAAGCCCCAGCATTTT
cdr3_aa: CASSPDQWGLKPQHF

j_call: TRBJ1-3
clone_size: NA
d_call: NA
v_call: TRBV2
cdr3_nt: TGTGCCAGCCACGCGTCTGGAAACACCATATATTTT
cdr3_aa: CASHASGNTIYF

j_call: TRBJ2-7
clone_size: NA
d_call: NA
v_call: TRBV6-1
cdr3_nt: TGTGCCAGCAGTGAAGAGAGAAGGGGCGCTTCCTACGAGCAGTACTTC
cdr3_aa: CASSEERRGASYEQYF

j_call: TRBJ2-3
clone_size: NA
d_call: TRBD2
v_call: TRBV10-1
cdr3_nt: TGCGCCAGCAGTGATACGGGAGGGCCAGATACGCAGTATTTT
cdr3_aa: CASSDTGGPDTQYF

j_call: TRBJ1-5
clone_size: NA
d_call: NA
v_call: TRBV4-1
cdr3_nt: TGCGCCAGCAGCCAAGATGGGCAGGGAAATCAGCCCCAGCATTTT
cdr3_aa: CASSQDGQGNQPQHF

j_call: TRBJ2-3
clone_size: few
d_call: TRBD2
v_call: TRBV5-1
cdr3_nt: TGCGCCAGCAGCTTAGGCGGGGGGGCTGCAGATACGCAGTATTTT
cdr3_aa: CASSLGGGAADTQYF

j_call: TRBJ2-1
clone_size: NA
d_call: NA
v_call: TRBV5-5
cdr3_nt: TGTGCCAGCAGGTTAGGGCTAGCTACCGGAGGCGGCTACAATGAGCAGTTCTTC
cdr3_aa: CASRLGLATGGGYNEQFF

j_call: TRBJ2-5
clone_size: once
d_call: NA
v_call: TRBV4-1
cdr3_nt: TGCGCCAGCAGCCAAGATAGGGCGGGTTGGGAGACCCAGTACTTC
cdr3_aa: CASSQDRAGWETQYF

j_call: TRBJ1-2
clone_size: NA
d_call: NA
v_call: TRBV7-2
cdr3_nt: TGTGCCAGCAGCTTTAACTATGGCTACACCTTC
cdr3_aa: CASSFNYGYTF

j_call: TRBJ1-1
clone_size: once
d_call: NA
v_call: TRBV14
cdr3_nt: TGTGCCAGCAGCCAAGTACAGGTCGTTTTCTTT
cdr3_aa: CASSQVQVVFF

j_call: TRBJ2-7
clone_size: NA
d_call: NA
v_call: TRBV12-2
cdr3_nt: TGTGCAAGTCGCTTAGACCGGGACAGGGGAAACGAGCAGTACTTC
cdr3_aa: CASRLDRDRGNEQYF

j_call: TRBJ2-2
clone_size: NA
d_call: TRBD1
v_call: TRBV25-1
cdr3_nt: TGTGCCAGCAGTGAATCCTACAGGGGATCGGTCGGGGAGCTGTTTTTT
cdr3_aa: CASSESYRGSVGELFF

j_call: TRBJ2-3
clone_size: NA
d_call: TRBD2
v_call: TRBV5-1
cdr3_nt: TGCGCCAGCAGCTCCGGACTAGCGGGAGGGAACACAGATACGCAGTATTTT
cdr3_aa: CASSSGLAGGNTDTQYF

j_call: TRBJ2-1
clone_size: NA
d_call: TRBD1
v_call: TRBV5-1
cdr3_nt: TGCGCCAGCAGCTTGACCGGGACAGGGTACAATGAGCAGTTCTTC
cdr3_aa: CASSLTGTGYNEQFF

j_call: TRBJ1-2
clone_size: once
d_call: NA
v_call: TRBV7-9
cdr3_nt: TGTGCCAGCGGGGTCTATGGCTACACCTTC
cdr3_aa: CASGVYGYTF

j_call: TRBJ2-3
clone_size: NA
d_call: NA
v_call: TRBV19
cdr3_nt: TGTGCCAGTAGTGACAGGTTTGGGTCAGATACGCAGTATTTT
cdr3_aa: CASSDRFGSDTQYF

j_call: TRBJ2-5
clone_size: many
d_call: NA
v_call: TRBV5-4
cdr3_nt: TGTGCCAGCAGCGGAGCTATCGCGGAGACCCAGTACTTC
cdr3_aa: CASSGAIAETQYF

j_call: TRBJ2-7
clone_size: NA
d_call: TRBD2
v_call: TRBV7-8
cdr3_nt: TGTGCCAGCAGCTTCGCGGGACTAGCGGGGGGCCCACGCTCCTACGAGCAGTACTTC
cdr3_aa: CASSFAGLAGGPRSYEQYF

j_call: TRBJ2-5
clone_size: NA
d_call: NA
v_call: TRBV7-8
cdr3_nt: TGTGCCAGCAGCCACACCGGAACAGGTGTTTTGGAGACCCAGTACTTC
cdr3_aa: CASSHTGTGVLETQYF

j_call: TRBJ2-7
clone_size: NA
d_call: NA
v_call: TRBV18
cdr3_nt: TGTGCCAGCTCACCATCCACAGAGAAGCAGTACTTC
cdr3_aa: CASSPSTEKQYF

j_call: TRBJ1-2
clone_size: once
d_call: NA
v_call: TRBV4-2
cdr3_nt: TGTGCCAGCAGCCAAGAGAACCTTGGGTATGGCTACACCTTC
cdr3_aa: CASSQENLGYGYTF

j_call: TRBJ1-2
clone_size: NA
d_call: TRBD1
v_call: TRBV6-6
cdr3_nt: TGTGCCAGCAGCCCGACAGGGAGTGGCTACACCTTC
cdr3_aa: CASSPTGSGYTF

j_call: TRBJ2-5
clone_size: NA
d_call: TRBD1
v_call: TRBV5-4
cdr3_nt: TGTGCCAGCAGCTTCGGGACAGGGCCGCAAGAGACCCAGTACTTC
cdr3_aa: CASSFGTGPQETQYF

j_call: TRBJ2-7
clone_size: NA
d_call: TRBD2
v_call: TRBV4-2
cdr3_nt: TGTGCCAGCAGCCAAGAAGCCGCCATTGGCGGGAGGGCCGGTGAGCAGTACTTC
cdr3_aa: CASSQEAAIGGRAGEQYF

j_call: TRBJ1-1
clone_size: NA
d_call: TRBD1
v_call: TRBV6-5
cdr3_nt: TGTGCCAGCAGGCAGTCAGGGGGGGGGACTGAAGCTTTCTTT
cdr3_aa: CASRQSGGGTEAFF

j_call: TRBJ2-7
clone_size: many
d_call: TRBD1
v_call: TRBV7-6
cdr3_nt: TGTGCCAGCAGCGAAACAGGGGCCTACGAGCAGTACTTC
cdr3_aa: CASSETGAYEQYF

j_call: TRBJ1-2
clone_size: once
d_call: NA
v_call: TRBV6-1
cdr3_nt: TGTGCCAGCAGCCGGGACGGCTATGGCTACACCTTC
cdr3_aa: CASSRDGYGYTF

j_call: TRBJ1-6
clone_size: many
d_call: NA
v_call: TRBV6-6
cdr3_nt: TGTGCCAGCGTTCCCCGGAGCTCCTATAATTCACCCCTCCACTTT
cdr3_aa: CASVPRSSYNSPLHF

j_call: TRBJ1-2
clone_size: NA
d_call: NA
v_call: TRBV28
cdr3_nt: TGTGCCAGCAGTTTAGAGGGCGCGAACTATGGCTACACCTTC
cdr3_aa: CASSLEGANYGYTF

j_call: TRBJ1-1
clone_size: NA
d_call: NA
v_call: TRBV28
cdr3_nt: TGTGCCAGCAGTTCGGGAGGACACCTGAACACTGAAGCTTTCTTT
cdr3_aa: CASSSGGHLNTEAFF

j_call: TRBJ2-3
clone_size: once
d_call: TRBD1
v_call: TRBV28
cdr3_nt: TGTGCCAGCAGTCGAGACAGGGGGTGGACAGATACGCAGTATTTT
cdr3_aa: CASSRDRGWTDTQYF

j_call: TRBJ1-4
clone_size: few
d_call: NA
v_call: TRBV2
cdr3_nt: TGTGCCAGCGTAGAGGGCCTTACAACTAATGAAAAACTGTTTTTT
cdr3_aa: CASVEGLTTNEKLFF

j_call: TRBJ2-3
clone_size: NA
d_call: NA
v_call: TRBV11-3
cdr3_nt: TGTGCCAGCAGCTTAGAAGGCCGGGGGGCTTTTGATACGCAGTATTTT
cdr3_aa: CASSLEGRGAFDTQYF

j_call: TRBJ2-7
clone_size: NA
d_call: NA
v_call: TRBV7-2
cdr3_nt: TGTGCCAGCAGCTTAGTCTTTCCGGCCCCGGGGTACTTC
cdr3_aa: CASSLVFPAPGYF

j_call: TRBJ1-1
clone_size: many
d_call: TRBD1
v_call: TRBV6-5
cdr3_nt: TGTGCCAGCAGTTACTCGGGGCGGGGCAGGGGGCCTGAAGCTTTCTTT
cdr3_aa: CASSYSGRGRGPEAFF

j_call: TRBJ2-1
clone_size: NA
d_call: TRBD1
v_call: TRBV30
cdr3_nt: TGTGCCGCCCCCGACAGGGCCAATGAGCAGTTCTTC
cdr3_aa: CAAPDRANEQFF

j_call: TRBJ2-7
clone_size: few
d_call: TRBD1
v_call: TRBV2
cdr3_nt: TGTGCCAGCAGTGAACACAGGGGCTCCTACGAGCAGTACTTC
cdr3_aa: CASSEHRGSYEQYF

j_call: TRBJ2-2
clone_size: once
d_call: NA
v_call: TRBV11-2
cdr3_nt: TGTGCCAGCAGCTTAGGCCAGAACACCGGGGAGCTGTTTTTT
cdr3_aa: CASSLGQNTGELFF

j_call: TRBJ1-1
clone_size: NA
d_call: NA
v_call: TRBV25-1
cdr3_nt: TGTGCCAGCAGTGAGATCTGGAACACTGAAGCTTTCTTT
cdr3_aa: CASSEIWNTEAFF

j_call: TRBJ2-2
clone_size: few
d_call: TRBD2
v_call: TRBV10-3
cdr3_nt: TGTGCCATCGGGACTAGCGGCACCGGGGAGCTGTTTTTT
cdr3_aa: CAIGTSGTGELFF

j_call: TRBJ1-4
clone_size: NA
d_call: TRBD1
v_call: TRBV2
cdr3_nt: TGTGCCAGCAGTGTTCGACAGGGGACTAATGAAAAACTGTTTTTT
cdr3_aa: CASSVRQGTNEKLFF

j_call: TRBJ1-6
clone_size: NA
d_call: NA
v_call: TRBV6-1
cdr3_nt: TGTGCCAGCAGTGAAGGGGACTTAAGGAGGTCACCCCTCCACTTT
cdr3_aa: CASSEGDLRRSPLHF

j_call: TRBJ2-3
clone_size: NA
d_call: NA
v_call: TRBV27
cdr3_nt: TGTGCCAGCAGTTTGGAGGGGACCCGCACAGATACGCAGTATTTT
cdr3_aa: CASSLEGTRTDTQYF

j_call: TRBJ1-1
clone_size: NA
d_call: TRBD1
v_call: TRBV9
cdr3_nt: TGTGCCAGCAGCCCTCGACAGGGGGCTGGCACTGAAGCTTTCTTT
cdr3_aa: CASSPRQGAGTEAFF

j_call: TRBJ2-1
clone_size: NA
d_call: NA
v_call: TRBV18
cdr3_nt: TGTGCCAGCTCAACCCAAATAGACTCGTACAATGAGCAGTTCTTC
cdr3_aa: CASSTQIDSYNEQFF